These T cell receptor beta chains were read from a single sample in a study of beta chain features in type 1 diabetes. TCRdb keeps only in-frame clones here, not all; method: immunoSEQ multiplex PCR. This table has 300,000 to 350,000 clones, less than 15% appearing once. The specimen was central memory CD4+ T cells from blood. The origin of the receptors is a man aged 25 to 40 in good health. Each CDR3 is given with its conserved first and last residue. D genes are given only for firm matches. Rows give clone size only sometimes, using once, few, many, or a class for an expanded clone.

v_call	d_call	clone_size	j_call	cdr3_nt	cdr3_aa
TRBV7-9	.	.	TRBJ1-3	TGTGCCAGCAGCCGACTCGGACAGACCCGGGACACCATATATTTT	CASSRLGQTRDTIYF
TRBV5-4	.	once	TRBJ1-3	TGTGCCAGCAGCGTGCAGGGTCGTGGAGGAAACACCATATATTTT	CASSVQGRGGNTIYF
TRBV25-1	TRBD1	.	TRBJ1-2	TGTGCCATCTCCGGGACAGGGTCGCGAGGCTACACCTTC	CAISGTGSRGYTF
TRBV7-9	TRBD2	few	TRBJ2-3	TGTGCCAGCAGCTTATTTGCTAGCGGGAGCGCAGATACGCAGTATTTT	CASSLFASGSADTQYF
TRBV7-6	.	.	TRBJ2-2	TGTGCCAGCAGTACTACAGGGCGACAGAGGTCCGGGGAGCTGTTTTTT	CASSTTGRQRSGELFF
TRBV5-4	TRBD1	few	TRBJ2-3	TGTGCCAGCAGCTTGGAGGACAGGTTCACAGATACGCAGTATTTT	CASSLEDRFTDTQYF
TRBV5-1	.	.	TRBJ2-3	TGCGCCAGCAGCGTCTATATCACAGATACGCAGTATTTT	CASSVYITDTQYF
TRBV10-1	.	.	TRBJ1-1	TGCGCCAGCAGTGAGTCGGGGCTGGCTGAAGCTTTCTTT	CASSESGLAEAFF
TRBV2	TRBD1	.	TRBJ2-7	TGTGCCAGCAAACCGGGACAGGGGGGATACGAGCAGTACTTC	CASKPGQGGYEQYF
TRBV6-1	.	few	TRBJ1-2	TGTGCCATCAGGACGCCCTTACAGAGAAACTATGGCTACACCTTC	CAIRTPLQRNYGYTF
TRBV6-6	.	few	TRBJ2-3	TGTGCCGCCGCCCGCGCAGATACGCAGTATTTT	CAAARADTQYF
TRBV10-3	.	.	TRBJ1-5	TGTGCCATCAGTGAGTCTCAAAGGCAGCCCCAGCATTTT	CAISESQRQPQHF
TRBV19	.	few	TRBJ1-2	TGTGCCAGTAGTATAGGTATCCGCAGGGCTAACTATGGCTACACCTTC	CASSIGIRRANYGYTF
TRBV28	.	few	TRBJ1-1	TGTGCCAGCAGTTTATCCCCCCTATTTTGGGGGGCTTATGAAGCTTTCTTT	CASSLSPLFWGAYEAFF
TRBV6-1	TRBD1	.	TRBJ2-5	TGTGCCAGCAGTATACAGGGGGAGACCCAGTACTTC	CASSIQGETQYF
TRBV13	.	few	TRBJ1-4	TGTGCCAGCAGCCTATGGGGGGACGGTGAAAAACTGTTTTTT	CASSLWGDGEKLFF
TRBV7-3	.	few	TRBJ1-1	TGTGCCAGCAGCTTAAGTACGGGGGTTGAAGCTTTCTTT	CASSLSTGVEAFF